Listed here are 21 T cell receptor beta chains from one sample, sequenced in a study of T cell repertoires in cytomegalovirus infection. TCRdb reprocessed the reads via MiXCR and lists one record per CDR3 protein. Here the sample spans about 490,000 distinct CDR3 sequences, approximately 15% being singletons. The sequencing sample was made of CD8+ T cells from PBMCs. The source is a human donor in good health (CMV status not recorded). Some clones in this sample may be carry-over from other donors' samples.

At least ten counts were recorded for this clonotype. The V call is TRBV10-3, the J call TRBJ1-5; D is uncertain. This CDR3 is built from 13 residues. Trimming pared 2 bases from V and 15 bases from J, leaving 17 bases between. Germline V gene sequence: CDR1 ENHRY, CDR2 SYGVKD. CDR3 nucleotide sequence: TGTGCCATCAGTGAGGAGAACGGGGAGTCAGTGCATTTT. This codes for CAISEENGESVHF.

In its sample, this clonotype was seen many times. The rearrangement joins TRBV25-1 to TRBJ1-4, with D possibly being TRBD1 (6 bases). The CDR3 has 15 residues. CDR1 and CDR2 from the germline V gene are MGHDK and SYGVNS. V was cut by 4 bases and J by 6 bases, with 15 bases left in between. The CDR3 here is CASSGDTGWDEKLFF. The CDR3 DNA is TGTGCCAGCAGTGGGGATACAGGGTGGGATGAAAAACTGTTTTTT.

This clonotype was seen more than once but under ten times. The V gene is TRBV15, the J gene TRBJ2-7; 7 bases align to TRBD1. Germline values: CDR1 LNHNV, CDR2 YYDKDF (reference sequence). The CDR3 is made up of 13 amino acids. V lost 3 bases, J lost 6 bases, and 5 bases stayed unmatched. The CDR3 DNA sequence: TGTGCCACCAGCAGCGACAGGGCTAGCGAGCAGTACTTC. Translated, it gives CATSSDRASEQYF.

The chain is built from TRBV25-1 and TRBJ2-1; 10 nucleotides match TRBD1. CDR3 length: 15 amino acids. Germline CDR1 reads MGHDK; CDR2 reads SYGVNS. J lost 4 bases, V lost 8 bases, and 8 bases had no gene match. CDR3 in amino acids: CASGLGTGVYNEQFF. In nucleotides, the CDR3 is TGTGCCAGCGGGCTAGGGACAGGGGTATACAATGAGCAGTTCTTC.

This clonotype was seen more than once but under ten times. The J gene is TRBJ1-2, the V gene TRBV12-3 or TRBV12-4; 8 bases line up with TRBD1. Unmatched junction bases numbered 13, after V lost 8 bases and J lost 2 bases. The CDR3 length is 16 residues. CDR3 residues: CASSRPAGGANYGYTF. CDR3 nucleotides: TGTGCCAGCTCCCGCCCGGCAGGGGGCGCAAACTATGGCTACACCTTC.

The rearrangement uses TRBV12-3 or TRBV12-4 and TRBJ2-3; D unresolved. This CDR3 is built from 16 residues. The ends were cut back, 6 bases at V and 0 bases at J, with 16 bases in the middle. The CDR3 coding sequence is TGTGCCAGCAGCTTACTGGACCACGTTAGCACAGATACGCAGTATTTT. Translation gives CASSLLDHVSTDTQYF.

This rearrangement joins TRBV10-3 to TRBJ2-5; tentatively, D is TRBD1 (6 bases). V lost 6 bases to trimming and J lost 1 base, with 15 bases between them. There are 15 residues in the CDR3. Germline lookup yields CDR1 ENHRY and CDR2 SYGVKD. In nucleotides, the CDR3 is TGTGCCATCAGCGAGGCAGCAGGGGCCCAAGAGACCCAGTACTTC. It encodes CAISEAAGAQETQYF.

This clonotype occurred a few times. The rearrangement joins TRBV9 to TRBJ1-5, with a possible D match to TRBD1 (6 bases). The germline CDR1 and CDR2 sequences are SGDLS and YYNGEE. This CDR3 has 14 amino acids. V lost 3 bases and J 5 bases, leaving 12 bases between the germline ends. CDR3 region: CASSGGGGYQPQHF. CDR3 in DNA: TGTGCCAGCAGCGGCGGAGGGGGGTATCAGCCCCAGCATTTT.

This clonotype was seen a few times. The J gene is TRBJ2-7, the V gene TRBV7-9; TRBD2 matches at 8 bases. The CDR3 extends over 14 amino acids. V shed 5 bases, J shed 3 bases, and the junction held 6 bases outside the gene matches. The germline V gene encodes CDR1 SEHNR and CDR2 FQNEAQ (reference sequence). This chain's CDR3 is CASSGGGTSYEQYF. The CDR3 bases are TGTGCCAGCAGCGGGGGGGGGACTAGCTACGAGCAGTACTTC. The full variable domain, rest sourced from reference TRBV7-9 and TRBJ2-7, is DTGVSQNPRHKITKRGQNVTFRCDPISEHNRLYWYRQTLGQGPEFLTYFQNEAQLEKSRLLSDRFSAERPKGSFSTLEIQRTEQGDSAMYLCASSGGGTSYEQYFGPGTRLTVT.

The chain joins TRBV19 to TRBJ2-2, with D perhaps TRBD1 (6 bases). The V end lost 1 base, the J end lost 6 bases, and 9 bases lay between the germline ends. From germline, CDR1 is LNHDA and CDR2 SQIVND (reference sequence). This CDR3 has 14 residues. CDR3 nucleotides: TGTGCCAGTAGTATAGTTGGGGGCGCCGGGGAGCTGTTTTTT. Translation: CASSIVGGAGELFF. The full variable domain, its missing parts supplied by reference TRBV19 and TRBJ2-2, is DGGITQSPKYLFRKEGQNVTLSCEQNLNHDAMYWYRQDPGQGLRLIYYSQIVNDFQKGDIAEGYSVSREKKESFPLTVTSAQKNPTAFYLCASSIVGGAGELFFGEGSRLTVL.

Many counts were recorded for this clonotype. This chain uses TRBV12-5 with TRBJ1-1; unclear D gene. Germline loops: CDR1 LGHNT, CDR2 FRNRAP. The CDR3 contains 15 residues. V was cut by 0 bases and J by 3 bases, with 11 bases left in between. CDR3: CASGLVPGLDTEAFF. The CDR3, as DNA: TGTGCTAGTGGTTTGGTACCTGGGCTTGACACTGAAGCTTTCTTT.

In its sample, this clonotype was seen many times. The rearrangement uses TRBV7-2 and TRBJ2-5, with 8 bases that match TRBD2. The CDR3 sequence is 14 residues long. Germline V lookup: CDR1 SGHTA, CDR2 FQGNSA. The V gene end was trimmed by 6 bases and the J gene end by 5 bases; junction bases not matched to a gene: 8. CDR3 DNA: TGTGCCAGCAGTGGACGGGGGGGCCTGGAGACCCAGTACTTC. Translated: CASSGRGGLETQYF. The whole variable domain, filled in from reference TRBV7-2 and TRBJ2-5, reads GAGVSQSPSNKVTEKGKDVELRCDPISGHTALYWYRQSLGQGLEFLIYFQGNSAPDKSGLPSDRFSAERTGGSVSTLTIQRTQQEDSAVYLCASSGRGGLETQYFGPGTRLLVL.

In this sample, this clonotype turned up a few times. This sequence joins TRBV19 and TRBJ1-1, with TRBD1 identical over 7 bases. V shed 3 bases and J 6 bases; nucleotides not matched to a gene: 1. This CDR3 region has 12 residues. CDR1 and CDR2 (germline): LNHDA, SQIVND (reference sequence). The CDR3 here is CASSIDRAEAFF. CDR3 coding DNA: TGTGCCAGTAGTATCGACAGGGCTGAAGCTTTCTTT. Complete variable domain (other parts from reference TRBV19 and TRBJ1-1): DGGITQSPKYLFRKEGQNVTLSCEQNLNHDAMYWYRQDPGQGLRLIYYSQIVNDFQKGDIAEGYSVSREKKESFPLTVTSAQKNPTAFYLCASSIDRAEAFFGQGTRLTVV.

This clonotype was detected a few times. This chain connects TRBV2 to TRBJ2-5; TRBD2 aligns across 7 bases. The CDR3 contains 14 residues. The trim removed 1 base at V and 4 bases at J, leaving 3 bases unmatched. The germline V gene has CDR1 SNHLY and CDR2 FYNNEI. The CDR3 loop is CASSEVGGGETQYF. The CDR3 bases are TGTGCCAGCAGTGAAGTTGGGGGGGGAGAGACCCAGTACTTC.

A few counts support this clonotype. The gene calls are TRBV15 and TRBJ2-7; 12 positions match TRBD2. The CDR3 contains 15 residues. Germline V gene data show CDR1 as LNHNV and CDR2 as YYDKDF (reference sequence). J was trimmed by 2 bases and V by 4 bases; bases with no gene match: 3. The DNA of the CDR3 is TGTGCCACCAGCATACGGACTAGCGGGACCTACGAGCAGTACTTC. This encodes CATSIRTSGTYEQYF.

The chain couples TRBV6-6 to TRBJ2-3; 7 bases are a match to TRBD2. Germline CDR1 and CDR2: MNHNY and SVGAGI (reference sequence). This CDR3 is built from 16 residues. V lost 0 bases, J lost 9 bases, and 12 bases stayed unmatched. CDR3 DNA sequence: TGTGCCAGCAGTTACTCGACTAGCCCCGCTCTATACACGCAGTATTTT. Its protein is CASSYSTSPALYTQYF.

This clonotype was found many times. The V gene is TRBV12-3 or TRBV12-4, the J gene TRBJ2-7, with 8 nucleotides matching TRBD1. The CDR3 extends over 16 amino acids. The J segment lost 4 bases and the V segment lost 5 bases, leaving 13 bases of the junction unmatched. Written as DNA, the CDR3 is TGTGCCAGCAGTCAGCGACAGGGGATGGGGAGGTACGAGCAGTACTTC. Translated, it gives CASSQRQGMGRYEQYF.

The chain has TRBV19 and TRBJ1-1; 10 bases agree with TRBD1. This CDR3 has 17 residues. With V trimmed by 3 bases and J by 0 bases, 7 bases remained unmatched. Germline V gene sequence: CDR1 LNHDA, CDR2 SQIVND (reference sequence). The chain's CDR3 is CASSIKRGQGLNTEAFF. The CDR3 DNA sequence: TGTGCCAGTAGTATTAAGCGGGGACAGGGGTTGAACACTGAAGCTTTCTTT.

This clonotype was observed once. The CDR3 nucleotides read TGTGCCAGCAGCTTATACCGGACGTACGAGCAGTACTTC. Translating it yields CASSLYRTYEQYF. The chain links TRBV13 to TRBJ2-7; D unresolved. Germline CDR1 reads PRHDT; CDR2 reads FYEKMQ (reference sequence). Trimming removed 2 bases at V and 4 bases at J, with 9 bases between. CDR3 size: 13 residues. The full variable domain, completed using reference TRBV13 and TRBJ2-7, is AAGVIQSPRHLIKEKRETATLKCYPIPRHDTVYWYQQGPGQDPQFLISFYEKMQSDKGSIPDRFSAQQFSDYHSELNMSSLELGDSALYFCASSLYRTYEQYFGPGTRLTVT.

This chain links TRBV28 with TRBJ1-2; 8 bases match TRBD1. Trimming cost V 3 bases and J 0 bases; bases outside gene matches: 18. Germline V gene sequence: CDR1 MDHEN, CDR2 SYDVKM. The CDR3 runs 20 residues. The CDR3 sequence is CASSFLGGGPAQGANYGYTF. The CDR3 DNA follows: TGTGCCAGCAGTTTTTTGGGGGGGGGCCCTGCACAGGGGGCTAACTATGGCTACACCTTC.

About this clonotype itself: A read error may explain this, as a much larger clone is one base away. The conserved phenylalanine or tryptophan is not found at the CDR3 terminus, so this likely reflects a read error. This chain links TRBV7-9 with TRBJ2-1; unclear D gene. V was clipped by 2 bases and J by 5 bases, with 13 bases between them. CDR1 SEHNR and CDR2 FQNEAQ come from the germline V gene (reference sequence). CDR3 length equals 15 residues. As DNA, the CDR3 is TGTGCCAGCAGCTTACCTCTGCGGCCCAACAATGAGCAGTTCCTC. It encodes CASSLPLRPNNEQFL.